The sequence of this T cell receptor (beta chain) was determined in a study of blood T cell repertoires in COVID-19. About the research overall: Acute and convalescent COVID-19 samples came from the United States, Italy and Spain. Nucleic acid was either cDNA or gDNA, and it came from T cells, B-cell-depleted T cells, or PBMCs.

Original handling: Amplification of reference gene primers provided the estimated nucleated cell counts. Sequencing used immunoSEQ multiplex PCR; TCRdb keeps in-frame clones, though not all of them. D and trimming come from the DNA, and the V and J calls and clone size come from that table. In the table there are roughly 250,000 clones, approximately 90% of which are singletons. Deletions cut 3 bases from V and 6 bases from J, with 12 bases between. This CDR3 spans 13 amino acids. The V gene's germline CDR1 is SGHTS and CDR2 YDEGEE. This chain connects TRBV5-8 to TRBJ2-5; D might be TRBD1 (6 bases). The specimen sequenced was peripheral blood. The clonotype originates from a man aged 60-69 years who had recovered from COVID-19. The CDR3 bases are TGTGCCAGCAGCTCTACAGGGCCGCAGACCCAGTACTTC. This sequence encodes CASSSTGPQTQYF. Full variable domain (remainder filled in from reference TRBV5-8 and TRBJ2-5): EAGVTQSPTHLIKTRGQQATLRCSPISGHTSVYWYQQALGLGLQFLLWYDEGEERNRGNFPPRFSGRQFPNYSSELNVNALELEDSALYLCASSSTGPQTQYFGPGTRLLVL.